This TCR beta chain was sequenced in a study of shared clonotypes between healthy human individuals. This clone was picked up one time. Terminally differentiated effector memory CD45RA+ cells were excluded by CCR7 positive selection of CD45RO-negative cells. The table came from immunoSEQ multiplex PCR; TCRdb's copy has only in-frame clones and leaves some out. The table includes around 2.1 million clones, about 93% detected once. The CDR3 is made up of 15 amino acids. The germline CDR1 and CDR2 sequences are SNHLY and FYNNEI. With 11 bases clipped from V and 0 bases from J, the junction kept 7 bases outside the gene matches.

The chain carries TRBV2 and TRBJ1-3; TRBD1 matches 10 bases. The receptor comes from a man younger than 35 in good health. Some clones in this sample may be carry-over from other donors' samples. The sequencing input was naive CD8+ T cells from PBMCs. CDR3 loop: CAAETGGPSGNTIYF. CDR3 DNA: TGTGCCGCAGAGACAGGGGGCCCCTCTGGAAACACCATATATTTT. The full variable domain, completed using reference TRBV2 and TRBJ1-3, is EPEVTQTPSHQVTQMGQEVILRCVPISNHLYFYWYRQILGQKVEFLVSFYNNEISEKSEIFDDQFSVERPDGSNFTLKIRSTKLEDSAMYFCAAETGGPSGNTIYFGEGSWLTVV.